This T cell receptor beta chain was profiled in a study of a mutant IDH1 vaccine in newly diagnosed glioma. As for the study in general: Of the patients given treatment, 62.5% were male and approximately 38% were female, and a mean age of roughly 40 years was recorded. Patients' prior therapy spanned radiotherapy, temozolomide, or both; most underwent both. Study-level results: Apparently, pseudoprogression bore no relation to changes among the top peripheral T cell clonotypes.

Between the trimmed V and J ends, which lost 2 bases and 5 bases, there was a span of 19 bases. The CDR3 is 17 amino acids. Germline values: CDR1 KGHSH, CDR2 LQKENI. The time point was: baseline, week 1 (first vaccination visit). Treatment in this sample: pre-vaccination baseline after standard-of-care therapy. Only in-frame clones appear in the TCRdb table, and some are missing; sequencing was by immunoSEQ multiplex PCR. Of some 70,000 clones in the sample, 79% were seen once. Notes on this clone: Its target is unknown.

This TCR was recovered from a man over 45 with glioma. This chain joins TRBV18 and TRBJ2-1; TRBD2 might be the D (7 bases). This specimen was PBMCs, taken from a glioma patient treated with radiotherapy, temozolomide or both. The CDR3 nucleotides are TGTGCCAGCTCACCAGGGGTGCGGCGGGGGCACAACAATGAGCAGTTCTTC. Protein product: CASSPGVRRGHNNEQFF.